This T cell receptor (beta chain) was sequenced during a study of T cells in localized non-small cell lung cancer. General study findings and limits: Because sequencing included only one region (of the tumor), heterogeneity remains possible. Higher T cell density in the blood was associated with longer overall survival, whereas higher adjacent-lung clonality associated with shorter survival. Uninvolved adjacent lung showed higher T cell clonality than tumor.

On this clone: Its antigen is not known.

Assay used: immunoSEQ multiplex PCR; TCRdb lists only in-frame clones, some missing. Of about 28,000 clones listed, 80% to 90% are singletons. Germline lookup yields CDR1 MGHDK and CDR2 SYGVNS. Deletions cut 3 bases from V and 3 bases from J, with 9 bases between. This CDR3 is 13 amino acids long. Material: peripheral blood, obtained before any cancer treatment. The origin of this receptor is a woman aged 18 to 55 with stage I lung adenocarcinoma. The rearrangement links TRBV25-1 to TRBJ2-7; D is uncertain. Written as DNA, the CDR3 is TGTGCCAGCAGTGATCCAAATTACTACGAGCAGTACTTC. It translates to CASSDPNYYEQYF.